This T cell receptor beta chain was identified in a study of blood T cell repertoires in COVID-19. Overall study context: Sources were T cells, B-cell-depleted T cells, or PBMCs; the material itself was cDNA or gDNA.

Authors' processing steps: Amplification with reference gene primers provided the estimates of nucleated cell counts. Clones were sequenced by immunoSEQ multiplex PCR, and TCRdb holds only the in-frame ones, with some missing. V and J calls and clone size are those listed in that table; D and trimming were worked out from the DNA. Here the sample spans 150,000 to 200,000 clones, roughly 79% being singletons. V gave up 12 bases and J gave up 5 bases; unmatched junction bases: 14. Looked up from germline, CDR1 is KGHDR and CDR2 is SFDVKD. This CDR3 has 14 amino acids. This receptor was identified in a woman in her seventies with acute or convalescent COVID-19. Specimen: peripheral blood. The chain employs TRBV24-1 and TRBJ2-5; 7 bases are shared with TRBD1. In nucleotides, the CDR3 is TGTGCCCCACGGCTCCAGGGGGTTGGTGAGACCCAGTACTTC. As protein: CAPRLQGVGETQYF.